The subject of this entry is one TCR beta chain. Its target is unknown. Germline V gene sequence: CDR1 MNHEY, CDR2 SVGAGI. V was pared by 2 bases and J by 0 bases, with 2 bases of the junction left unmatched. The CDR3 contains 16 residues. This specimen comes from a study of radiation and T cells in renal cell carcinoma. General study findings and limits: Compared with controls, irradiated tumors showed greater TCR clonality. Without pretreatment biopsies, baseline tumor clonotype presence was undetermined. Compared with controls, irradiated tumors had more, larger dominant CDR3 motifs.

Sequenced by immunoSEQ multiplex PCR; TCRdb stores in-frame clones only, minus some. The sample holds fewer than 20,000 clones; around 50% are singletons and the top ten take 10% to 15%. Described treatment: 15 Gy SBRT to primary tumor, nephrectomy 4 weeks later. The sample here was tumor tissue, taken from a patient whose treatment included radiotherapy and nephrectomy. The receptor comes from a middle-aged man with renal cell carcinoma. The rearrangement uses TRBV6-5 and TRBJ2-1; 9 bases agree with TRBD2. The DNA for the CDR3 is TGTGCCAGCAGTTACATAGCGGGGGTCTCCTACAATGAGCAGTTCTTC. This codes for CASSYIAGVSYNEQFF.